This TCR beta chain came from a study of blood T cell repertoires in COVID-19. The repertoire was sequenced with immunoSEQ multiplex PCR; TCRdb's copy has only in-frame clones and lacks some. The sample carries fewer than 400,000 clones, over 85% recorded once. Germline loops: CDR1 SGHVS, CDR2 FQNEAQ. Deletions cut 3 bases from V and 4 bases from J, with 13 bases between. The CDR3 runs to 14 residues. The sequencing sample was made of PBMCs or T cells enriched from blood (not recorded which). The gene calls are TRBV7-8 and TRBJ2-7, with a tentative D call TRBD1 (5 bases). The sequence came from a woman in her twenties or thirties who had recovered from COVID-19. This chain's CDR3 is CASSLRQPLYEQYF. For the CDR3, the DNA is TGTGCCAGCAGCTTGCGACAGCCACTTTACGAGCAGTACTTC.